Detailed here is one T cell receptor (beta chain). As yet, its antigen is unknown. This specimen belongs to a study of OX40 agonist ivuxolimab in advanced cancers. Produced via immunoSEQ multiplex PCR; TCRdb's table is partial and in-frame only. Here the sample spans around 33,000 clones, approximately 80% being singletons. Germline loops: CDR1 SQVTM, CDR2 ANQGSEA. V lost 4 bases to trimming and J lost 7 bases, with 11 bases between them. This CDR3 region has 12 residues. Findings and limits, study-wide: Relatively little clonal expansion, among the lowest observed, appeared in partial responders at 0.1-3.0 mg/kg.

The starting material was CD4+ or CD8+ T cells sorted from blood, obtained in a trial of the OX40 agonist ivuxolimab. The TCR sequence derives from an adult with an advanced solid tumor such as melanoma, head and neck, liver or kidney cancer. The rearrangement links TRBV29-1 to TRBJ2-1; D is unresolved. CDR3 sequence (DNA): TGCAGCGTTGTTCAGGTTAGGAATGAGCAGTTCTTC. It yields the protein CSVVQVRNEQFF.